This TCR beta chain stems from a study of control samples from healthy donors and cancer patients. Germline V lookup: CDR1 KGHSH, CDR2 LQKENI. The CDR3 has 16 amino acids. Trimming left V 3 bases short and J 4 bases short, with 16 bases between. Assay used: immunoSEQ multiplex PCR; TCRdb lists only in-frame clones, some missing. Here the sample spans 150,000 or so clones, roughly 93% being singletons. The sample taken for sequencing was blood. The rearrangement links TRBV18 to TRBJ2-1; possibly TRBD1 for D (6 bases). This sequence was found in a man aged 18 to 29 in good health. CDR3 sequence (DNA): TGTGCCAGCTCACCCCAAAGGGGGAGCAGATACAATGAGCAGTTCTTC. As protein: CASSPQRGSRYNEQFF.